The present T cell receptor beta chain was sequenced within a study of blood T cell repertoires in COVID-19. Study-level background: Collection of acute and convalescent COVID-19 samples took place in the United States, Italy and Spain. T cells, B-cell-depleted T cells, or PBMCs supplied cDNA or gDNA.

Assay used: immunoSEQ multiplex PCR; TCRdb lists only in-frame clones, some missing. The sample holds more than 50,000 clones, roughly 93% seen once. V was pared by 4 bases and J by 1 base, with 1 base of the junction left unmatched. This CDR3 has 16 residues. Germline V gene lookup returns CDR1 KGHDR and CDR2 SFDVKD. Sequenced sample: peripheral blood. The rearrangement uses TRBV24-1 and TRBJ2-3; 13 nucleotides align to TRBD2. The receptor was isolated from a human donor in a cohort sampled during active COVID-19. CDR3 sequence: CATSETSGRGTDTQYF. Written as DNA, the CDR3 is TGTGCCACCAGTGAAACTAGCGGGAGGGGCACAGATACGCAGTATTTT.